This is a list of T cell receptor beta chains from one sample in a study of CD8 T cells in ankylosing spondylitis. MiXCR, run by TCRdb on the 5' RACE reads, gives a single entry per CDR3 protein. The repertoire has 240,000 or so distinct CDR3 sequences, over 8.5% of them found once; the top ten carry under 7.5%. The sequencing sample was made of blood, either unsorted or a sorted T cell fraction (not recorded which). The receptor source for this set is a male donor with ankylosing spondylitis or in good health (not recorded which). Both conserved end residues are trimmed from each CDR3.

v_call cdr3_aa
TRBV4-3 ASSQDRAGGDNEQF
TRBV25-1 ASSDKNPPGANVLT
TRBV28 ASVSGWETQY
TRBV6-5 ASRTRIYGYT
TRBV7-9 ASSSIGDTQY
TRBV29-1 SVEGLVGTGGIYGYT
TRBV5-1 ASSSGAAGIGRQETQY
TRBV20-1 SAPHPIPYGYT
TRBV10-3 AISEGQGNTEAF
TRBV5-4 ASRRTSGRYSYNEQF
TRBV12-3/TRBV12-4 ASGEGRLPQH
TRBV4-3 ASSQDWSGGYTDTQY
TRBV5-1 ASSLEIRDSSYGYT
TRBV7-8 ASSDSTDVGGELF
TRBV7-9 ASSPLARAGELF
TRBV11-2 ASSFPGHQNTEAF
TRBV20-1 SARIIRGGRTDTQY
TRBV12-5 ASGSQASNTEAF
TRBV20-1 SARDSDKAGGRSQY
TRBV12-3/TRBV12-4 ASSFSARSANVLT
TRBV20-1 SAPLGGSSYEQY
TRBV7-8 ASSSGTPGQGAGMNTEAF
TRBV6-5 ASSYSAGKPFEQY
TRBV20-1 SAKMGNQPQH
TRBV27 ATKIGGTYNSPLH
TRBV30 AWSPHGVSSIY
TRBV6-2/TRBV6-3 ASSGQPGELF
TRBV6-2/TRBV6-3 ASSHRRVPYEQY
TRBV3-1 ASSPSSPGELF
TRBV7-9 ASSLQAANTEAF
TRBV7-8 ASSPYPGDNEQF
TRBV5-1 ASSWTQAKGEKLF
TRBV12-3/TRBV12-4 ASSLAQGQQPQH
TRBV10-3 AISGASDRTNPSGANVLT
TRBV11-1 ASTREDNEHGLAPNEQF
TRBV6-1 ASSRKRELAKNIQY
TRBV7-2 ASSFSTATYYGYT
TRBV29-1 SVIIPGQITEAF
TRBV4-3 ASSQERGTSGYQETQY
TRBV28 ASRTSGGAGEAF
TRBV5-6 ASSLDRAERGEQF
TRBV24-1 APSAPPGWHEQF
TRBV10-3 ATSFPGLRGEQY
TRBV7-2 ASSLLGIKTGELF
TRBV7-2 ASSLTRGNQPQH
TRBV6-1 ARTLLGTAGNANTGELF
TRBV6-5 ASSYTGTGGNYGYT
TRBV19 ASSMGDNNEQF
TRBV12-3/TRBV12-4 ASSLAVAGGNTGELF
TRBV6-5 ASSYEDEQF